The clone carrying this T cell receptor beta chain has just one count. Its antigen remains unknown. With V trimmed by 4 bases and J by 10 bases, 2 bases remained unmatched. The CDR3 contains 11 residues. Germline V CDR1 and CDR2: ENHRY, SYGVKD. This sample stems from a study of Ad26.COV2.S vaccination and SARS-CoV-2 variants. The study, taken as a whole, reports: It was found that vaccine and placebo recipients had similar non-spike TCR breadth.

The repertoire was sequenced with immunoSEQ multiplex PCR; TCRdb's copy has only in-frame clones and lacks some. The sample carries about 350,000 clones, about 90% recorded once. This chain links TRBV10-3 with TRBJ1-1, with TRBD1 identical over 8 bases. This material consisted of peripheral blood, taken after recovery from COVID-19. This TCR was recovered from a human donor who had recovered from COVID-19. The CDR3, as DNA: TGTGCCATCAGTGCAGACAGGGGAGCTTTCTTT. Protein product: CAISADRGAFF.